This T cell receptor (beta chain) was documented in a study of shared clonotypes between healthy human individuals. Study-wide results and caveats: Collection of samples was limited to blood; tissue repertoires likely differ.

It was at deep level that the assay was run. Repertoires were generated with immunoSEQ multiplex PCR, while TCRdb's copy carries only in-frame clones and drops some. The sample consists of roughly 1,500,000 clones, approximately 98.5% of them appearing once. A remark on this clone: Its antigen is not identified.

With V trimmed by 4 bases and J by 0 bases, 5 bases remained unmatched. The CDR3 sequence is 15 residues long. From germline, CDR1 is SQVTM and CDR2 ANQGSEA. The rearrangement uses TRBV29-1 and TRBJ2-2; the match to TRBD1 covers 7 bases. The sequence derives from a man in his thirties or forties in good health. Material: naive CD4+ T cells sorted from blood. Subset noted: CD45RA+ positively selected. The CDR3 spells CSVATTGANTGELFF. The CDR3 DNA reads TGCAGCGTTGCGACTACAGGGGCGAACACCGGGGAGCTGTTTTTT.